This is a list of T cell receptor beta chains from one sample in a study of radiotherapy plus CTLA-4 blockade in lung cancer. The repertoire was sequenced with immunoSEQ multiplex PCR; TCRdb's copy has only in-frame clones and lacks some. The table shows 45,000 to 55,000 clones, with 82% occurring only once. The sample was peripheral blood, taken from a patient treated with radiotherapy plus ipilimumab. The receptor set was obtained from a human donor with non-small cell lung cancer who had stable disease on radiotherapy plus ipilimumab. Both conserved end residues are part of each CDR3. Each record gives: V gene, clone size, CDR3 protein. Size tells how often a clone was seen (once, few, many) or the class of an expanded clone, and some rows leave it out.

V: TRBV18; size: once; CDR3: CASSPGLAEDTQYF
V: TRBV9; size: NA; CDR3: CASSVLGVVPPDTQYF
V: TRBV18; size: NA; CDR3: CASSYTNRASYEQYF
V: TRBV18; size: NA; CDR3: CASSPNGQAAYEQYF
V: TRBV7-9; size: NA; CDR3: CASSRDRESGGYTF
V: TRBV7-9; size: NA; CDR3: CASSSGAETQYF
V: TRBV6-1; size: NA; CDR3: CASSGLAAPDTQYF
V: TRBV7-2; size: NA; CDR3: CASSWTSGSSEQYF
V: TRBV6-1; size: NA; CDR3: CASSGQGWNSPLHF
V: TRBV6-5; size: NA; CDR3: CASSPLTGGPEQYF
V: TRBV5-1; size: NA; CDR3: CASSFGTGAGETQYF
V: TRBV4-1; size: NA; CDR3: CASSQRAGRRASGRGDTQYF
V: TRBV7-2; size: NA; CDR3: CASSLGAMGQSQEGYTF
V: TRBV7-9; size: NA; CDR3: CASSLVSEIGQYF
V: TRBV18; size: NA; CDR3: CASSRRQGRGEQFF